Below, 17 T cell receptor beta chains from the same sample are listed, as sequenced in a study of T cell responses to AZD1222 COVID-19 vaccine. Assay: immunoSEQ multiplex PCR; the TCRdb copy retains only in-frame clones and omits some. The data hold roughly 150,000 clones, with 80% to 95% observed a single time. The specimen was peripheral blood, collected 28 days after the second AZD1222 dose. The receptors were gathered from an adult who received the AZD1222 COVID-19 vaccine.

The chain employs TRBV6-5 and TRBJ1-1, with unresolved D. V shed 2 bases and J shed 0 bases, with 7 bases lying between them. Germline V lookup: CDR1 MNHEY, CDR2 SVGAGI. The CDR3 sequence is 14 residues long. The CDR3 bases are TGTGCCAGCAGTTACGGGTTAGTGAACACTGAAGCTTTCTTT. Amino acids: CASSYGLVNTEAFF.

This sequence joins TRBV7-9 and TRBJ2-5; D is unclear. The CDR3 spans 15 residues. CDR1 and CDR2 (germline): SEHNR, FQNEAQ (reference sequence). V gave up 5 bases and J gave up 5 bases, with 18 bases separating them. CDR3 nucleotide sequence: TGTGCCAGCAGCCATATCGCAGTAACAACGGAGACCCAGTACTTC. This encodes CASSHIAVTTETQYF.

This clone was detected only a few times. This rearrangement joins TRBV19 to TRBJ2-7; tentative D call: TRBD1 (5 bases). Trimming removed 5 bases at V and 0 bases at J, with 8 bases between. CDR3 length: 13 residues. Germline V CDR1 and CDR2: LNHDA, SQIVND (reference sequence). The CDR3 bases are TGTGCCAGTAGTCCGGACATCTCCTACGAGCAGTACTTC. Protein sequence: CASSPDISYEQYF.

Worth noting for this clone: The junction does not match germline at one end; this may be a read error. The chain joins TRBV2 to TRBJ2-3; tentative D call: TRBD1 (6 bases). The CDR3 contains 11 residues. Germline CDR1 and CDR2: SNHLY and FYNNEI. CDR3 nucleotides: TGTGCCAGCAGACGGGACACTACAGTGAATTTT. Translating gives CASRRDTTVNF.

The V and J genes are TRBV6-5 and TRBJ2-1; a possible D gene is TRBD2 (6 bases). The CDR3 has 14 residues. V was shortened by 4 bases and J by 5 bases, with 12 bases between the two germline ends. CDR1 is MNHEY, CDR2 SVGAGI, per germline. CDR3 sequence: CASSSRGINNEQFF. As DNA, the CDR3 is TGTGCCAGCAGTTCTCGGGGGATTAACAATGAGCAGTTCTTC.

This clone is a singleton in its sample. V gene TRBV30 combines with J gene TRBJ1-4; no reliable D call. CDR1 GTSNPN and CDR2 SVGIG come from the germline V gene (reference sequence). The germline V and J ends were trimmed by 2 bases and 10 bases, with 11 bases remaining between them. This CDR3 spans 12 amino acids. CDR3 loop: CAWSTGSRKLFF. The CDR3 bases are TGTGCCTGGAGTACGGGGAGCCGAAAACTGTTTTTT.

The V call is TRBV7-9, the J call TRBJ1-3; the match to TRBD1 covers 7 bases. CDR1 and CDR2 from the germline V gene are SEHNR and FQNEAQ (reference sequence). The CDR3 consists of 14 residues. V trimming: 3 bases; J trimming: 6 bases; junction bases outside the gene matches: 5. CDR3 in amino acids: CASSFRGHENTIYF. The CDR3 DNA reads as TGTGCCAGCAGCTTTAGGGGGCACGAAAACACCATATATTTT. The whole variable domain, remainder taken from reference TRBV7-9 and TRBJ1-3, is DTGVSQNPRHKITKRGQNVTFRCDPISEHNRLYWYRQTLGQGPEFLTYFQNEAQLEKSRLLSDRFSAERPKGSFSTLEIQRTEQGDSAMYLCASSFRGHENTIYFGEGSWLTVV.

This chain connects TRBV29-1 to TRBJ2-2; a possible D gene is TRBD1 (6 bases). The CDR3 is made up of 15 amino acids. Per the germline V gene, CDR1 is SQVTM and CDR2 is ANQGSEA. The germline V and J ends were trimmed by 7 bases and 4 bases, with 19 bases remaining between them. CDR3 in amino acids: CSGLRGRGITGELFF. In nucleotides, the CDR3 is TGCAGCGGCTTGAGGGGAAGGGGGATCACCGGGGAGCTGTTTTTT.

V and J are TRBV11-2 and TRBJ1-1; D remains ambiguous. V dropped 5 bases and J dropped 0 bases, with 4 bases sitting between them. Germline lookup yields CDR1 SGHAT and CDR2 FQNNGV. The CDR3 length is 12 residues. CDR3 sequence reads: CASSRVNTEAFF. The CDR3 nucleotides read TGTGCCAGCAGCCGCGTGAACACTGAAGCTTTCTTT.

V is TRBV5-1 and J is TRBJ1-1; TRBD1 matches 10 bases. Trimming removed 4 bases from V and 0 bases from J; junction bases left unmatched: 6. The CDR3 covers 16 residues. Germline V gene lookup returns CDR1 SGHRS and CDR2 YFSETQ. CDR3 nucleotides: TGCGCCAGCAGCAAGGACAGGGGGGACGTGAACACTGAAGCTTTCTTT. This codes for CASSKDRGDVNTEAFF.

The CDR3 nucleotides are TGTGCCAGCAGTTACGGGCAGACGGTGGATACGCAGTATTTT. Its protein product is CASSYGQTVDTQYF. The rearrangement joins TRBV6-5 to TRBJ2-3; D is unclear. The germline gives CDR1 MNHEY, CDR2 SVGAGI. This CDR3 is built from 14 residues. V was pared by 2 bases and J by 6 bases, with 12 bases between.

The chain recombines TRBV6-5 with TRBJ2-1; 14 bases fit TRBD2. Unmatched junction bases numbered 2, after V lost 2 bases and J lost 5 bases. The CDR3 sequence is 16 residues long. CDR1 is MNHEY and CDR2 is SVGAGI in the germline V gene. The CDR3 DNA reads as TGTGCCAGCAGTTACGAGACTAGCGGGGGGGACAATGAGCAGTTCTTC. Translation gives CASSYETSGGDNEQFF.

The J gene is TRBJ2-5, the V gene TRBV6-5; D is unresolved. V lost 2 bases and J lost 3, with 10 bases in between. CDR1 and CDR2 (germline): MNHEY, SVGAGI. The CDR3 runs to 14 residues. The chain's CDR3 is CASSYIGPEETQYF. CDR3 DNA: TGTGCCAGCAGTTACATCGGGCCAGAAGAGACCCAGTACTTC.

J is TRBJ1-6 and V is TRBV19; D possibly corresponds to TRBD1 (6 bases). The germline V and J ends were trimmed by 6 bases and 8 bases, with 14 bases remaining between them. This CDR3 has 14 residues. From germline, CDR1 is LNHDA and CDR2 SQIVND (reference sequence). The CDR3 DNA reads as TGTGCCAGTAGCCCTCATACAGGGTATTCACCCCTCCACTTT. Translation: CASSPHTGYSPLHF.

This clone has just one count. The chain recombines TRBV6-5 with TRBJ2-5, with a tentative D call TRBD2 (6 bases). Germline V gives CDR1 MNHEY, CDR2 SVGAGI. There are 12 residues in the CDR3. V was shortened by 6 bases and J by 12 bases, with 17 bases between the two germline ends. This CDR3 reads CASSRDSRWEYF. The CDR3 DNA reads as TGTGCCAGCAGCCGGGACTCTCGATGGGAGTACTTC.

The V call is TRBV18, the J call TRBJ1-2; no clear D. The CDR3 totals 13 residues. Germline CDR1 KGHSH, CDR2 LQKENI. V lost 6 bases and J lost 5, with 13 bases in between. CDR3 in amino acids: CASSAPGGYGYTF. CDR3 DNA: TGTGCCAGCTCGGCCCCAGGAGGTTATGGCTACACCTTC.

The J gene is TRBJ1-3, the V gene TRBV6-5, with a possible D match to TRBD1 (6 bases). The CDR3 runs to 14 residues. V dropped 6 bases and J dropped 4 bases, with 13 bases sitting between them. The germline V gene has CDR1 MNHEY and CDR2 SVGAGI. CDR3: CASSQDSGGNTIYF. The CDR3, as DNA: TGTGCCAGCAGCCAGGACAGCGGAGGAAACACCATATATTTT.